This entry lists 14 T cell receptor beta chains sequenced from one sample in a study of T cells after yellow fever vaccination. TCRdb reprocessed the 5' RACE reads with MiXCR, giving one entry per CDR3 protein. The sample holds around 250,000 distinct CDR3 sequences, roughly 5.2% seen once. This specimen was CD4+ T cells sorted from PBMCs, taken on the day of the yellow fever booster vaccination. The receptor set was obtained from a man between 18 and 29 years old who received the YFV17D yellow fever vaccine.

This clonotype was detected a few times. V usage is TRBV6-2 or TRBV6-3 and J usage is TRBJ2-3; no reliable D call. Germline V CDR1 and CDR2: MNHEY, SVGEGT. The V end lost 0 bases, the J end lost 7 bases, and 8 bases lay between the germline ends. The length of the CDR3 is 13 residues. CDR3 nucleotide sequence: TGTGCCAGCAGTTACTCGGTGGGTAATACGCAGTATTTT. It specifies CASSYSVGNTQYF.

This clonotype was counted many times. The chain uses TRBV7-9 and TRBJ1-1; 8 positions agree with TRBD1. V gave up 5 bases and J gave up 4 bases; unmatched junction bases: 15. Germline V gene data show CDR1 as SEHNR and CDR2 as FQNEAQ (reference sequence). The CDR3 has 17 residues. The CDR3 bases are TGTGCCAGCAGCCAGGATCCCTGGGGCAGGGGGCCCACTGAAGCTTTCTTT. Protein product: CASSQDPWGRGPTEAFF.

This clonotype showed up just once. This chain connects TRBV7-2 to TRBJ1-3; D perhaps matches TRBD1 (5 bases). V was trimmed by 3 bases and J by 4 bases, leaving 10 bases between them. This CDR3 is built from 14 residues. Germline loops: CDR1 SGHTA, CDR2 FQGNSA. As DNA, the CDR3 is TGTGCCAGCAGCTTTAAGTGGGGGGGAAACACCATATATTTT. It encodes CASSFKWGGNTIYF.

Worth noting for this clonotype: This may be a read error, as it is one base from a much larger clone. This chain uses TRBV7-6 with TRBJ1-2; D is possibly TRBD1 (6 bases). The CDR3 is 15 residues long. Per the germline V gene, CDR1 is SGHVS and CDR2 is FNYEAQ. CDR3 loop: CASSRAGGAHYGHTF. In nucleotides, the CDR3 is TGTGCCAGCAGCCGGGCGGGGGGCGCACACTATGGCCACACCTTC.

This clonotype has more than one count but fewer than ten. V is TRBV20-1 and J is TRBJ2-3; possibly TRBD1 for D (5 bases). This CDR3 contains 13 residues. Deletions cut 5 bases from V and 5 bases from J, with 14 bases between. The V gene's germline CDR1 is DFQATT and CDR2 SNEGSKA (reference sequence). The CDR3 nucleotides read TGCAGTGCTTCCGAAGGGGCCGAAGATACGCAGTATTTT. It yields the protein CSASEGAEDTQYF.

The chain recombines TRBV4-3 with TRBJ2-3; D call uncertain. The CDR3 contains 14 residues. Trimming removed 5 bases at V and 2 bases at J, with 11 bases between. Germline V CDR1 and CDR2: LGHNA, YSLEER. CDR3 protein: CASSSLENTDTQYF. The DNA of the CDR3 is TGCGCCAGCAGCTCCCTAGAAAACACAGATACGCAGTATTTT.

The sample holds a few counts of this clonotype. As the CDR3 is not closed by the conserved phenylalanine or tryptophan, this likely results from a read error. The chain has TRBV4-1 and TRBJ1-2; 8 bases align to TRBD1. The trim removed 3 bases at V and 2 bases at J, leaving 11 bases unmatched. CDR3 length: 17 residues. Germline CDR1 reads MGHRA; CDR2 reads YSYEKL. The CDR3 DNA sequence: TGCGCCAGCAGCCAGGCCTCTCCCCGACAGGGGAACTATGGCTACACCTAC. Translation gives CASSQASPRQGNYGYTY.

The rearrangement joins TRBV5-1 to TRBJ2-5, with no clear D. The V gene lost 1 base and the J gene lost 0 bases, with 7 bases spanning the gap. This CDR3 has 14 amino acids. Germline CDR1 is SGHRS and CDR2 is YFSETQ. The CDR3 DNA sequence: TGCGCCAGCAGCTTGTTACCAAACCAAGAGACCCAGTACTTC. It is translated as CASSLLPNQETQYF.

This clonotype was seen more than once but under ten times. The chain carries TRBV6-5 and TRBJ1-5; D remains unclear. Trimming left V 8 bases short and J 2 bases short, with 10 bases between. The CDR3 loop spans 13 amino acids. The germline V gene encodes CDR1 MNHEY and CDR2 SVGAGI. The CDR3 sequence is CASATVGNQPQHF. The CDR3 nucleotides read TGTGCCAGCGCGACGGTAGGCAATCAGCCCCAGCATTTT.

This clonotype was detected many times. The CDR3 DNA reads TGTGCCAGCAGTTTAGCGGGGGTTAACTATGGCTACACCTTC. Encoded protein: CASSLAGVNYGYTF. The chain recombines TRBV12-3 or TRBV12-4 with TRBJ1-2; weak D call: TRBD1 (5 bases). This CDR3 comprises 14 residues. V lost 0 bases, J lost 1 base, and 6 bases lay in between.

The chain recombines TRBV12-3 or TRBV12-4 with TRBJ2-1; 8 nucleotides line up with TRBD1. The trim removed 3 bases at V and 8 bases at J, leaving 15 bases unmatched. This CDR3 region has 17 residues. CDR3 DNA: TGTGCCAGCAGTTTGGTTTTCAGGACAGGGCAGGTCGATGAGCAGTTCTTC. As protein: CASSLVFRTGQVDEQFF.

Many counts were recorded for this clonotype. V usage is TRBV12-3 or TRBV12-4 and J usage is TRBJ2-3; TRBD1 matches at 12 bases. This CDR3 has 16 amino acids. V shed 6 bases, J shed 5 bases, and the junction held 9 bases outside the gene matches. The CDR3 loop reads CASSRDRGRGGDTQYF. The CDR3 nucleotides read TGTGCCAGCAGCCGGGACAGGGGGCGCGGTGGAGATACGCAGTATTTT.

This clonotype was counted ten times or more. The V call is TRBV18, the J call TRBJ2-1, with D hard to call. V was pared by 0 bases and J by 0 bases, with 9 bases between. Looked up from germline, CDR1 is KGHSH and CDR2 is LQKENI. The CDR3 totals 16 residues. In nucleotides, the CDR3 is TGTGCCAGCTCACCACCAAAACAGAGCTCCTACAATGAGCAGTTCTTC. Translated: CASSPPKQSSYNEQFF.

This clonotype has a handful of counts. The chain joins TRBV12-3 or TRBV12-4 to TRBJ2-2, with D perhaps given as TRBD1 or TRBD2 (6 bases each). This CDR3 comprises 15 residues. V lost 8 bases and J 7 bases, leaving 20 bases between the germline ends. CDR3 DNA: TGTGCCAGCTCCGAGGGGGGATCGGGTGGCGGGGAGCTGTTTTTT. Amino acid sequence: CASSEGGSGGGELFF.